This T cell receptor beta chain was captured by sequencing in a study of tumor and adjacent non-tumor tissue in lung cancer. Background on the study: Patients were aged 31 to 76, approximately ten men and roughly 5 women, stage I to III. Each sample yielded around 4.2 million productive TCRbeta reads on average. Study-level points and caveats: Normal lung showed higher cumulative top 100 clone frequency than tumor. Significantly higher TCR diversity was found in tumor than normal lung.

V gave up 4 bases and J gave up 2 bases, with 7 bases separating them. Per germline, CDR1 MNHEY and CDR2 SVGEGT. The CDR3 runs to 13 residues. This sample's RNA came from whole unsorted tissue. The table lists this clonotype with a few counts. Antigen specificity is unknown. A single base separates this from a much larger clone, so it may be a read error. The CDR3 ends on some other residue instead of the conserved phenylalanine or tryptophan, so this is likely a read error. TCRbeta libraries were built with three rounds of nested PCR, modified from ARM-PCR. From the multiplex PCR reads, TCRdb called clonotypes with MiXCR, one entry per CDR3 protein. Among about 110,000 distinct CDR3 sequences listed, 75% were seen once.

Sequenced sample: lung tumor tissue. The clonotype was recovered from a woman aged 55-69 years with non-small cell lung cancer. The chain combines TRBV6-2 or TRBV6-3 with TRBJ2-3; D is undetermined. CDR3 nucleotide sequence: TGTGCCAGCAGTTTCCAGCTCACAGATACGCAGTATCTT. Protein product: CASSFQLTDTQYL.